Sequencing of this T cell receptor beta chain was carried out in a study of T cell responses to AZD1222 COVID-19 vaccine (TCRdb year 2021). For the study in its entirety: A total of over 230 trial participants underwent TCR sequencing, of whom some 210 received two doses of AZD1222 and 26 received two doses of the MenACWY control vaccine. Enrollment into the trials was organized by age into subgroups of 18-55, 56-69 and 70-plus years, and those subgroups contained approximately 150, 30 and 60 TCR-sequenced participants, respectively.

Results the study describes overall, beyond this receptor: After two AZD1222 doses, spike-specific TCR breadth and depth were significantly higher than at day 0 and than in MenACWY recipients. In the small 56-69-year group, the increase in depth fell short of significance, most likely because of low power. Participants were mostly white British, with more females than males. The authors suggested clonal diversity may have been underestimated. Conclusions about previously exposed vaccinees are limited because only five to seven AZD1222 recipients were SARS-CoV-2 seropositive at baseline. Because no day 14 peak-response samples were available, repertoires were characterized only after the peak T cell response. The vaccine-associated CD4 TCRs covered the entire spike protein, and the dominant responses fell in regions 160-218 and 743-854. Reportedly, close to half of the unique spike-specific TCRs recognized epitopes lying outside the regions that are mutated in the B.1.351 and B.1.1.7 variants.

The CDR3 regions of human TCRbeta chains were analyzed by immunosequencing. The authors' analysis ran thus. Repertoire TCRs were matched against a reference library of SARS-CoV-2-specific TCRs generated with the MIRA antigen-specificity platform. Breadth was defined as the fraction of unique TCRs that were SARS-CoV-2-associated, and depth was defined as the fraction of total T cells that were SARS-CoV-2-associated. Using the MIRA data, each spike-specific TCR was mapped to the spike region that the TCR reacts to and placed in a CD4 or CD8 class. Log10-transformed breadth and depth values were compared by one-way ANOVA with Sidak's multiple comparisons tests. In its TCRdb copy, this immuneACCESS table keeps in-frame sequences only and misses some clones. Where compared with another copy, unresolved V genes explain less than half of these, and the others have no known cause. The V and J calls and the clone size are those of that table, but D and trimming were determined from the DNA. Present in this sample are 100,000 to 150,000 clones, around 90% of which were seen just once. The ten top clones hold around 0.98% of the sample.

The CDR3 runs 14 amino acids, cysteine and phenylalanine included. Only CDR3 DNA remains: 42 bases, in frame from the first base. The V end loses 2 bases and the J end loses 9 bases, and a stretch of 14 bases separates them. The germline V gene (reference sequence) sets CDR1 to LGHDT and CDR2 to YNNKEL. In the case of this clone: Its antigen has not been determined. Per-base quality was not reported, and no clone a single base away is much larger than it.

The sample's time point label is to be understood as: about 28 days (+/-7) after the second vaccine dose. AZD1222 recipients given second doses at about 4 weeks or at about 12 weeks were pooled, since spike-specific TCR depth and breadth were not found to differ between the two schedules. Vaccinee samples were obtained from the UK trials COV001 and COV002, which included a single-blind randomized controlled phase 2/3 trial of AZD1222 (ChAdOx1 nCoV-19) in healthy adults. For TCRbeta chain sequencing, PBMC samples were collected from trial participants at day 0 and at day 28 after the second dose. The source is an adult who received the AZD1222 COVID-19 vaccine. Sequencing used peripheral blood, obtained 28 days after the second AZD1222 dose. The chain is made from TRBV3-1 (or the pseudogene TRBV3-2) and TRBJ2-1, with TRBD2 perhaps the D gene, on 6 matching bases. The DNA sequence reads TGTGCCAGCAGCCAACTAGCGACCACCGGTGAGCAGTTCTTC. The translation is CASSQLATTGEQFF.